Presented here are 14 T cell receptor beta chains from one specimen sequenced in a study of cytomegalovirus exposure and HLA in healthy donors. Researchers ran the PCR with 60 Vbeta and 13 Jbeta primers. Here immunoSEQ multiplex PCR was the method, and the copy in TCRdb shows in-frame clones only, minus some. This sample has fewer than 120,000 clones, with approximately 84% found just once. Sequencing input: PBMCs. These receptor sequences come from a man aged 40-50 years in good health and CMV-seronegative.

A few counts support this clone. This chain uses TRBV7-2 with TRBJ1-5; no clear D. Germline V CDR1 and CDR2: SGHTA, FQGNSA. The V gene lost 1 base and the J gene lost 4 bases, with 8 bases spanning the gap. The CDR3 sequence is 14 residues long. Here the CDR3 reads CASSLGTENQPQHF. The CDR3 DNA reads as TGTGCCAGCAGCTTAGGAACAGAGAATCAGCCCCAGCATTTT. Full variable domain (remainder filled in from reference TRBV7-2 and TRBJ1-5): GAGVSQSPSNKVTEKGKDVELRCDPISGHTALYWYRQSLGQGLEFLIYFQGNSAPDKSGLPSDRFSAERTGGSVSTLTIQRTQQEDSAVYLCASSLGTENQPQHFGDGTRLSIL.

The chain employs TRBV7-2 and TRBJ1-1; 10 bases fit TRBD1. The CDR3 spans 15 residues. Per germline, CDR1 SGHTA and CDR2 FQGNSA. Trimming removed 5 bases from V and 6 bases from J; junction bases left unmatched: 9. The CDR3 sequence is CASSPSGTGEPEAFF. The DNA of the CDR3 is TGTGCCAGCAGCCCCTCGGGGACAGGGGAGCCTGAAGCTTTCTTT.

J is TRBJ2-7 and V is TRBV7-9; maybe TRBD1 (6 bases). This CDR3 is built from 16 residues. Germline V gene data show CDR1 as SEHNR and CDR2 as FQNEAQ (reference sequence). The V and J ends lost 1 base and 0 bases respectively, with 13 bases between them. The CDR3 bases are TGTGCCAGCAGCTTAGGGACAGACTCGAGCTCCTACGAGCAGTACTTC. This translates into CASSLGTDSSSYEQYF.

There are a few counts of this clone. V usage is TRBV28 and J usage is TRBJ2-3; D is undetermined. V was pared by 3 bases and J by 4 bases, with 11 bases between. The CDR3 is 14 amino acids. Per the germline V gene, CDR1 is MDHEN and CDR2 is SYDVKM. The CDR3 region is CASSFTRQADTQYF. The CDR3 DNA reads as TGTGCCAGCAGTTTTACCAGGCAAGCAGATACGCAGTATTTT.

This chain connects TRBV7-2 to TRBJ1-1; perhaps TRBD1 as D (5 bases). The CDR3 extends over 14 amino acids. Germline CDR1 is SGHTA and CDR2 is FQGNSA. V shed 4 bases and J shed 1 base, with 10 bases lying between them. CDR3 in DNA: TGTGCCAGCAGCTACTCAAGGGGGAACACTGAAGCTTTCTTT. Amino acid sequence: CASSYSRGNTEAFF.

The chain recombines TRBV7-2 with TRBJ1-1; 7 bases agree with TRBD1. Germline trimming cut 6 bases from V and 8 bases from J; bases unmatched to any gene: 12. This CDR3 has 14 residues. Per germline, CDR1 SGHTA and CDR2 FQGNSA. As DNA, the CDR3 is TGTGCCAGCAGACCTGACGAGGACAGGACCGAAGCTTTCTTT. This gives the protein CASRPDEDRTEAFF.

This clone was seen once. This chain joins TRBV28 and TRBJ1-2, with D possibly matching TRBD1 (5 bases). Germline loops: CDR1 MDHEN, CDR2 SYDVKM. The CDR3 is 14 residues long. V dropped 6 bases and J dropped 8 bases, with 19 bases sitting between them. The CDR3 reads CASSFSQGNLGYTF. The CDR3 region has the DNA TGTGCCAGCAGCTTTAGCCAGGGAAACCTGGGCTACACCTTC.

The chain joins TRBV6-5 to TRBJ2-6; D gene ambiguous. Germline assignment: CDR1 MNHEY and CDR2 SVGAGI. The V and J ends lost 2 bases and 2 bases respectively, with 7 bases between them. The CDR3 contains 15 residues. The CDR3 DNA reads TGTGCCAGCAGTTACCGAGGAGCTGGGGCCAACGTCCTGACTTTC. This translates into CASSYRGAGANVLTF.

The V call is TRBV5-1, the J call TRBJ1-1; 9 bases match TRBD1. The germline gives CDR1 SGHRS, CDR2 YFSETQ. Trimming removed 4 bases from V and 0 bases from J; junction bases left unmatched: 7. There are 16 residues in the CDR3. The CDR3 nucleotides are TGCGCCAGCAGCCAGAACAGGGGGCGGATGAACACTGAAGCTTTCTTT. Protein sequence: CASSQNRGRMNTEAFF.

Comment on this clone: The same CDR3 also results from other DNA sequences found in this sample. The chain uses TRBV5-1 and TRBJ1-5; D is unresolved. The CDR3 runs to 14 residues. Germline CDR1 is SGHRS and CDR2 is YFSETQ. Trimming left V 0 bases short and J 2 bases short, with 6 bases between. The CDR3 loop is CASSLGGGNQPQHF. The DNA for the CDR3 is TGCGCCAGCAGCTTGGGGGGAGGCAATCAGCCCCAGCATTTT.

The chain joins TRBV29-1 to TRBJ2-1; perhaps TRBD1 as D (6 bases). V lost 6 bases, J lost 1 base, and 13 bases lay in between. Germline V gene data show CDR1 as SQVTM and CDR2 as ANQGSEA. This CDR3 region has 14 residues. CDR3 protein: CSVVGQPSYNEQFF. CDR3 DNA: TGCAGCGTGGTGGGACAACCTTCCTACAATGAGCAGTTCTTC.

The V gene is TRBV15, the J gene TRBJ2-5, with 12 bases identical to TRBD1. Germline-derived CDR1 and CDR2 are LNHNV and YYDKDF (reference sequence). The trim removed 1 base at V and 6 bases at J, leaving 12 bases unmatched. CDR3 length: 18 residues. CDR3 protein: CATSRVGGGTGGAKTQYF. The CDR3 bases are TGTGCCACCAGCAGAGTCGGGGGAGGGACAGGGGGCGCGAAGACCCAGTACTTC.

J is TRBJ1-5 and V is TRBV6-1; D call uncertain. Germline V gene data show CDR1 as MNHNS and CDR2 as SASEGT. Trimming stripped 7 bases from V and 5 bases from J, with 18 bases between. This CDR3 spans 15 amino acids. CDR3 in amino acids: CASTPGRGEHQPQHF. The CDR3 DNA follows: TGTGCCAGCACTCCCGGCCGCGGGGAGCATCAGCCCCAGCATTTT.

V usage is TRBV5-1 and J usage is TRBJ1-1, with 9 bases identical to TRBD1. Germline V gene data show CDR1 as SGHRS and CDR2 as YFSETQ. V was clipped by 4 bases and J by 4 bases; unmatched bases: 5. This CDR3 is built from 14 residues. The CDR3 DNA follows: TGCGCCAGCAGCCGCGGGGGACAGGGCACTGAAGCTTTCTTT. Amino acid sequence: CASSRGGQGTEAFF.